Each of the 5 T cell receptor beta chains below was sequenced from the same sample in a study of cytomegalovirus exposure and HLA in healthy donors. PCR amplification relied on 60 Vbeta primers (plus 13 Jbeta primers). Sequencing used immunoSEQ multiplex PCR; TCRdb keeps in-frame clones, though not all of them. Here the sample spans around 180,000 clones, 80% being singletons. Input material: PBMCs. The receptor source for this set is a man younger than 45 in good health and CMV-seropositive.

This chain joins TRBV19 and TRBJ1-2; a possible D gene is TRBD1 (5 bases). The CDR3 length is 13 residues. Looked up from germline, CDR1 is LNHDA and CDR2 is SQIVND (reference sequence). Trimming shortened V by 4 bases and J by 4 bases, and 10 bases separated the two germline ends. The DNA of the CDR3 is TGTGCCAGTAGTAGCTTTGGGGCCTATGGCTACACCTTC. Translated: CASSSFGAYGYTF.

The chain uses TRBV19 and TRBJ2-7; D is undetermined. The CDR3 runs to 13 residues. Deletions cut 3 bases from V and 1 base from J, with 7 bases between. Germline V gene data show CDR1 as LNHDA and CDR2 as SQIVND (reference sequence). For the CDR3, the DNA is TGTGCCAGTAGTATCCAACATTCCTACGAGCAGTACTTC. Protein sequence: CASSIQHSYEQYF.

V gene TRBV29-1 combines with J gene TRBJ2-1, with D maybe TRBD2 (6 bases). V lost 4 bases to trimming and J lost 3 bases, with 13 bases between them. The length of the CDR3 is 14 residues. CDR1 SQVTM and CDR2 ANQGSEA come from the germline V gene. CDR3 amino acids: CSVGFGGVYNEQFF. The CDR3 bases are TGCAGCGTTGGATTCGGGGGAGTCTACAATGAGCAGTTCTTC.

The chain recombines TRBV7-2 with TRBJ2-5; D is ambiguous. CDR1 is SGHTA and CDR2 is FQGNSA in the germline V gene. V lost 6 bases and J lost 1, with 3 bases in between. The CDR3 extends over 11 amino acids. In DNA form, the CDR3 reads TGTGCCAGCAGTAGCCAAGAGACCCAGTACTTC. This translates into CASSSQETQYF.

The V gene is TRBV5-6, the J gene TRBJ1-1; 7 positions match TRBD1. The V gene's germline CDR1 is SGHDT and CDR2 YYEEEE. The CDR3 loop spans 18 amino acids. The trim removed 2 bases at V and 1 base at J, leaving 14 bases unmatched. CDR3 sequence reads: CASSFISGTAWGNTEAFF. CDR3 bases: TGTGCCAGCAGCTTTATCTCAGGGACAGCTTGGGGGAACACTGAAGCTTTCTTT. Full variable domain (rest looked up from reference TRBV5-6 and TRBJ1-1): DAGVTQSPTHLIKTRGQQVTLRCSPKSGHDTVSWYQQALGQGPQFIFQYYEEEERQRGNFPDRFSGHQFPNYSSELNVNALLLGDSALYLCASSFISGTAWGNTEAFFGQGTRLTVV.